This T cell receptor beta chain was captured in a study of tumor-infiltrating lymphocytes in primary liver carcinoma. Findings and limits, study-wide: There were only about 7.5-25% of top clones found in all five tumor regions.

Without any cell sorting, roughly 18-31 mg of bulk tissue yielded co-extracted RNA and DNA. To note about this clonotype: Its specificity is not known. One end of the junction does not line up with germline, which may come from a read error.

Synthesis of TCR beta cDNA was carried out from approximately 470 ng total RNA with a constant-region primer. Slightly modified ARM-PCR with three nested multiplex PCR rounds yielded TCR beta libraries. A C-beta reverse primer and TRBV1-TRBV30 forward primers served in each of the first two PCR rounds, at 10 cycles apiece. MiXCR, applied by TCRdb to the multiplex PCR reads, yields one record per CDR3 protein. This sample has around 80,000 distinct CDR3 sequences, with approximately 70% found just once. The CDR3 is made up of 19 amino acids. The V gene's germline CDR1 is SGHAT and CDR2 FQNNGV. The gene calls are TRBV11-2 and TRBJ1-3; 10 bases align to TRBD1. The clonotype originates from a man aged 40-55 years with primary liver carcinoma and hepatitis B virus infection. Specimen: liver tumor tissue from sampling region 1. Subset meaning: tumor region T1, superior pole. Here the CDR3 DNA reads TGTGCTAGCAGCCCCCGGATTCGCCCCGACAGGGGGCCTGGAAACACCATATATTTT. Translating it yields CASSPRIRPDRGPGNTIYF.